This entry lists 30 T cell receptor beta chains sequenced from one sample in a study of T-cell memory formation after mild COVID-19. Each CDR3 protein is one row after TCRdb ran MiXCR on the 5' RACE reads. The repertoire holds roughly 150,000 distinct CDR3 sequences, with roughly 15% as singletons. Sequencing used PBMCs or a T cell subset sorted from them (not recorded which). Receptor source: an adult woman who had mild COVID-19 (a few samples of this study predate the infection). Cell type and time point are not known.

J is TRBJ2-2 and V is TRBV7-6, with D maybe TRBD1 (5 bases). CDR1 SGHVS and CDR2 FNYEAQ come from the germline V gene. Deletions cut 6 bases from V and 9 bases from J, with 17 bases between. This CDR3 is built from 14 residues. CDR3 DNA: TGTGCCAGCAGATATGGCCCACAGGAGCGGGAGCTGTTTTTT. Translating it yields CASRYGPQERELFF.

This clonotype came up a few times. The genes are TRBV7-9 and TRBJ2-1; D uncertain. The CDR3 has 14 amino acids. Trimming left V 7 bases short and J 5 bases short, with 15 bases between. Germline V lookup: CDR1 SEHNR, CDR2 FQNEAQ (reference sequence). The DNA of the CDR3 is TGTGCCAGCATCCCCCTGGGCGTTAACAATGAGCAGTTCTTC. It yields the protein CASIPLGVNNEQFF.

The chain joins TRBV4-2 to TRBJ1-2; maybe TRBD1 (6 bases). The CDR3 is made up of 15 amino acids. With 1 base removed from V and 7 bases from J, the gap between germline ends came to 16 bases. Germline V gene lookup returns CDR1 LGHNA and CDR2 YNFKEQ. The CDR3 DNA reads TGTGCCAGCAGCCAAGTCCAGGGGAAGGGAGTTGGCTACACCTTC. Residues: CASSQVQGKGVGYTF.

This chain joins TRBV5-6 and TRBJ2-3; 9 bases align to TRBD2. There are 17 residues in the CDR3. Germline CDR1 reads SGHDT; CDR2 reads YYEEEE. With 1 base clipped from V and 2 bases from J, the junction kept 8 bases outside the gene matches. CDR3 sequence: CASSLILVAGVTDTQYF. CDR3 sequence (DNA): TGTGCCAGCAGCTTGATTCTAGTAGCGGGGGTCACAGATACGCAGTATTTT.

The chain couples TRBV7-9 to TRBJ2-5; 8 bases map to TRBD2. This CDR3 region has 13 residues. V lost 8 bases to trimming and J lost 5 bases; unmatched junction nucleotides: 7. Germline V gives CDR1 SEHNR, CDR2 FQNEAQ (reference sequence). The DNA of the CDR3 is TGTGCCAGCGGTCGGGGGGGCCATGAGACCCAGTACTTC. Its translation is CASGRGGHETQYF.

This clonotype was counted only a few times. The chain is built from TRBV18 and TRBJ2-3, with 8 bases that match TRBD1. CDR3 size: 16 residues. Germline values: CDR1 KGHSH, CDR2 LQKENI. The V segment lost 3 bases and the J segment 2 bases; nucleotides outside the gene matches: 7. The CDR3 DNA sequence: TGTGCCAGCTCACCCCCGACAGGGGCCTCCACAGATACGCAGTATTTT. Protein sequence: CASSPPTGASTDTQYF.

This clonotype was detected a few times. The CDR3 sequence: CASSYSLAGGYEQYF. CDR3 in DNA: TGTGCCAGCAGTTACTCGCTAGCGGGAGGGTACGAGCAGTACTTC. The chain recombines TRBV6-5 with TRBJ2-7, with TRBD2 identical over 12 bases. Trimming cost V 0 bases and J 4 bases; bases outside gene matches: 1. This CDR3 spans 15 amino acids. Per the germline V gene, CDR1 is MNHEY and CDR2 is SVGAGI.

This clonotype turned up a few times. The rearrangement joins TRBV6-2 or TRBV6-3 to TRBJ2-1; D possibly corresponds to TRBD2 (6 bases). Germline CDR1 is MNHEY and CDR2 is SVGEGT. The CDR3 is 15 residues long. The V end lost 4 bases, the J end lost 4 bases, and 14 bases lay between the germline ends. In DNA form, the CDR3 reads TGTGCCAGCAGTTGGGGCGGGAAGTTGTACAATGAGCAGTTCTTC. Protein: CASSWGGKLYNEQFF.

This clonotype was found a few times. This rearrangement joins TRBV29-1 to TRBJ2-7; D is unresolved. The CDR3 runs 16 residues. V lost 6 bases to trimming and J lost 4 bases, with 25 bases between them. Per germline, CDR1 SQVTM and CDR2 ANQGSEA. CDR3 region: CSVTTLTLSGLYEQYF. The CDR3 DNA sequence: TGCAGCGTGACGACTCTCACCCTCAGTGGCCTGTACGAGCAGTACTTC.

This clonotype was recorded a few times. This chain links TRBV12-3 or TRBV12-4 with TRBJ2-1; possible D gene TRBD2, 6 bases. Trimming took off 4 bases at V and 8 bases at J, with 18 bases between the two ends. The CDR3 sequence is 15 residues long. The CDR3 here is CASSSPGIWRDEQFF. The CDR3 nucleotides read TGTGCCAGCAGTTCGCCAGGGATATGGAGGGATGAGCAGTTCTTC.

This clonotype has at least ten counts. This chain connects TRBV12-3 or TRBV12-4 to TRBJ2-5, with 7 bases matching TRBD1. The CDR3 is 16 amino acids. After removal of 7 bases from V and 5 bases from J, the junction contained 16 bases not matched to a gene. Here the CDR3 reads CASMGSPTRGRETQYF. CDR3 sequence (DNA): TGTGCCAGCATGGGGTCCCCTACGAGGGGGCGGGAGACCCAGTACTTC.

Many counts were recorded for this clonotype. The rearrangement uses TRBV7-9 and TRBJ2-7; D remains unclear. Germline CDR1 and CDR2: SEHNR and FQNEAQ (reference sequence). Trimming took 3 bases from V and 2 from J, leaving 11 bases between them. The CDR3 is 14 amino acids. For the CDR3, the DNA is TGTGCCAGCAGCTTCTCCGGGTCCCCCTACGAGCAGTACTTC. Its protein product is CASSFSGSPYEQYF.

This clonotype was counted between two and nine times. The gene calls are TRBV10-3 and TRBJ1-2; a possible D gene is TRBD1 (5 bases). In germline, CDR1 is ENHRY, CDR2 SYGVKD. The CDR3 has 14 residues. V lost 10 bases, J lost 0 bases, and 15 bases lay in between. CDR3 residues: CATMGETSNYGYTF. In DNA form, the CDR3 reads TGTGCCACCATGGGGGAGACCTCTAACTATGGCTACACCTTC.

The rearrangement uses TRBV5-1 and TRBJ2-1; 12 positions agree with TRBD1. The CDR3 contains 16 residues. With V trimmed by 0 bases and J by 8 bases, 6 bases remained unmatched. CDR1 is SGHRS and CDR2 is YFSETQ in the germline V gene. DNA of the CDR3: TGCGCCAGCAGCTTGGACGGGACAGGGGGCCCCTATGAGCAGTTCTTC. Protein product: CASSLDGTGGPYEQFF.

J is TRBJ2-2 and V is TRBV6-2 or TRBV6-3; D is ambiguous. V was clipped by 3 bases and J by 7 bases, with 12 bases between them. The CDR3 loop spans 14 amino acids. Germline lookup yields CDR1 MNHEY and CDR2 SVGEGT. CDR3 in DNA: TGTGCCAGCAGTTATACACTAACGAGCGGGGAGCTGTTTTTT. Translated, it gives CASSYTLTSGELFF.

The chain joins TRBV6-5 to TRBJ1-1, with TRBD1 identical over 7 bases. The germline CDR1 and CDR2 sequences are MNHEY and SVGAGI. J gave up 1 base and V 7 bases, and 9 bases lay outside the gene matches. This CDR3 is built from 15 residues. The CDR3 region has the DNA TGTGCCAGCACCACGCCAGGGGGGGCGAACACTGAAGCTTTCTTT. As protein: CASTTPGGANTEAFF.

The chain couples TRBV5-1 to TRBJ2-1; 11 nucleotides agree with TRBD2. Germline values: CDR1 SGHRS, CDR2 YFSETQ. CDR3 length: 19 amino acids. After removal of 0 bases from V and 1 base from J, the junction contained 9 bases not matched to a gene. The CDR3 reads CASSLARLAGGPSYNEQFF. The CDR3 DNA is TGCGCCAGCAGCTTGGCTCGGCTAGCGGGGGGACCATCCTACAATGAGCAGTTCTTC.

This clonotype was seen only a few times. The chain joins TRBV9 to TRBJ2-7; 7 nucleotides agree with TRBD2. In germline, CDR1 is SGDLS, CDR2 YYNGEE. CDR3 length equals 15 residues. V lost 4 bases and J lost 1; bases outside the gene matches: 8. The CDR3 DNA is TGTGCCAGCAGCCTCGGGGAGGGCCCTTCCTACGAGCAGTACTTC. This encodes CASSLGEGPSYEQYF. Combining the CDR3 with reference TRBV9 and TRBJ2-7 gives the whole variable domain DSGVTQTPKHLITATGQRVTLRCSPRSGDLSVYWYQQSLDQGLQFLIQYYNGEERAKGNILERFSAQQFPDLHSELNLSSLELGDSALYFCASSLGEGPSYEQYFGPGTRLTVT.

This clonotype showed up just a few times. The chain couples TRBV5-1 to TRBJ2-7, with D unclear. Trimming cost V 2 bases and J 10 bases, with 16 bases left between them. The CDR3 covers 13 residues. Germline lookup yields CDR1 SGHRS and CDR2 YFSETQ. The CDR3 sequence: CASSFLLRKDQYF. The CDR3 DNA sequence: TGCGCCAGCAGCTTCCTCCTGAGGAAGGATCAGTACTTC. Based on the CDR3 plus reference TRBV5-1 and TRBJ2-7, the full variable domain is KAGVTQTPRYLIKTRGQQVTLSCSPISGHRSVSWYQQTPGQGLQFLFEYFSETQRNKGNFPGRFSGRQFSNSRSEMNVSTLELGDSALYLCASSFLLRKDQYFGPGTRLTVT.

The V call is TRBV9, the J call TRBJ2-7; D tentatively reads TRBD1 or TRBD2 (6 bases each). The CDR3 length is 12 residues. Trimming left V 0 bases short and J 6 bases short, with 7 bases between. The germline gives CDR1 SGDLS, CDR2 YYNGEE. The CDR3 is CASSVEGGEQYF. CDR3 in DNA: TGTGCCAGCAGCGTAGAGGGGGGCGAGCAGTACTTC.

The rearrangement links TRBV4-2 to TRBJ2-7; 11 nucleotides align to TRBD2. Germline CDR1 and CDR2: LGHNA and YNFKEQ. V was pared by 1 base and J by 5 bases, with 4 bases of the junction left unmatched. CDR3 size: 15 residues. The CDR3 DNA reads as TGTGCCAGCAGCCAAGCCACTAGCGGGAGTGACGAGCAGTACTTC. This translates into CASSQATSGSDEQYF.

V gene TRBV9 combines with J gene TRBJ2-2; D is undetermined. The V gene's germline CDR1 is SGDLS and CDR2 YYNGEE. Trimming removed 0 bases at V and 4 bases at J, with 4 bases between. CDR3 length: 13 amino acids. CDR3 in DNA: TGTGCCAGCAGCGTAGGGGTCACCGGGGAGCTGTTTTTT. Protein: CASSVGVTGELFF.

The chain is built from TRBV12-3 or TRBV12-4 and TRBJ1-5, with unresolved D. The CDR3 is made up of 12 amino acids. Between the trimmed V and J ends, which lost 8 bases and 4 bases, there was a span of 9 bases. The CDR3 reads CASRPGNQPQHF. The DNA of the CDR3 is TGTGCCAGCCGACCTGGAAATCAGCCCCAGCATTTT.

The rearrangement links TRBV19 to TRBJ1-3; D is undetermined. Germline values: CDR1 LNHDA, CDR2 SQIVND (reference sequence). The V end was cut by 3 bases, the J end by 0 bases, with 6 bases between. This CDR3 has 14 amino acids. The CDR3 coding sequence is TGTGCCAGTAGTATCGGTATCTCTGGAAACACCATATATTTT. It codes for CASSIGISGNTIYF.

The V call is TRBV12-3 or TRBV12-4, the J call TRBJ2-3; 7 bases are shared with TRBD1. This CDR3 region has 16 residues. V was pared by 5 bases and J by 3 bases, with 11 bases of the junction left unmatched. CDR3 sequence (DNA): TGTGCCAGCAGTCCCCACAGGGGTCTGCGGACAGATACGCAGTATTTT. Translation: CASSPHRGLRTDTQYF.

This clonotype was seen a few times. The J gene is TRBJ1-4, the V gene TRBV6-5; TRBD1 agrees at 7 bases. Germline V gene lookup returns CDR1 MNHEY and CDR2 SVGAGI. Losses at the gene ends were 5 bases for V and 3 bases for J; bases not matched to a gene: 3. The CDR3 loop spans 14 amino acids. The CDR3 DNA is TGTGCCAGCAGTAGGGGGCCGGCTAATGAAAAACTGTTTTTT. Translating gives CASSRGPANEKLFF.

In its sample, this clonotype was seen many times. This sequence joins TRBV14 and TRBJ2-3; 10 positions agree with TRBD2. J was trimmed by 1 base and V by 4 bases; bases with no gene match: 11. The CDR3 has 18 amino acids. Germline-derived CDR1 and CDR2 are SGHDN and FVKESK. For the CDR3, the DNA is TGTGCCAGCAGCCTGGGAAGCGGGAGGGCCAGGGGCACAGATACGCAGTATTTT. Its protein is CASSLGSGRARGTDTQYF. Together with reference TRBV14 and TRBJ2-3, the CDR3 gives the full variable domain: EAGVTQFPSHSVIEKGQTVTLRCDPISGHDNLYWYRRVMGKEIKFLLHFVKESKQDESGMPNNRFLAERTGGTYSTLKVQPAELEDSGVYFCASSLGSGRARGTDTQYFGPGTRLTVL.

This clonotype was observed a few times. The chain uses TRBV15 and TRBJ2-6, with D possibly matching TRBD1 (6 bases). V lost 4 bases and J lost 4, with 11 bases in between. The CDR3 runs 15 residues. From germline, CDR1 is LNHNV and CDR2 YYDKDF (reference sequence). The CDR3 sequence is CATSITGTGANVLTF. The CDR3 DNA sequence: TGTGCCACCAGCATAACAGGGACCGGGGCCAACGTCCTGACTTTC.

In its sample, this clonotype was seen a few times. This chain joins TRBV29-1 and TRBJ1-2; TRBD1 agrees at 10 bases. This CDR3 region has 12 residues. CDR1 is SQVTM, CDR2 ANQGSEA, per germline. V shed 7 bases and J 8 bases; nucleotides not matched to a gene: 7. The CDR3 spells CSGTGGTGGYTF. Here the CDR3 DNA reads TGCAGCGGGACAGGGGGAACGGGAGGCTACACCTTC.

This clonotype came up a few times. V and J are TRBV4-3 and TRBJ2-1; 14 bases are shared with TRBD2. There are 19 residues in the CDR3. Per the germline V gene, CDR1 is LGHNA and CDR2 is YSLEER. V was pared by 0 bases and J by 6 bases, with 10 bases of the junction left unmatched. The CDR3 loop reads CASSQDPAETSGRANEQFF. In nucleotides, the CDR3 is TGCGCCAGCAGCCAAGATCCCGCCGAGACTAGCGGGAGGGCCAATGAGCAGTTCTTC.